Presented here are 29 T cell receptor beta chains from one specimen sequenced in a study of shared clonotypes between healthy human individuals (dated by TCRdb to about 2020). Library preparation employed the immunoSEQ multiplex PCR assay. TCRdb retrieved this table from immuneACCESS and kept in-frame rearrangements only. Not all clones are present; in checked studies, unresolved V genes account for under half, and no reason is known for the remainder. The sample table lists about 2.4 million clones, more than 85% of them with a count of one. The ten most abundant clones make up approximately 0.36% of the sample. Sequencing was done on a sample of naive CD4+ T cells from PBMCs. Sample cell subset or site, as interpreted from the label and publication: CD45RA+ positively selected. Receptors originate from a man between 18 and 29 years old in good health. Some clones in this sample may be carry-over from other donors' samples.

The rearrangement uses TRBV28 and TRBJ1-2, with 7 bases that match TRBD1. The CDR3 runs 16 residues. V lost 2 bases and J lost 0; bases outside the gene matches: 6. CDR1 is MDHEN and CDR2 is SYDVKM in the germline V gene. The CDR3 sequence is CASSLGTALANYGYTF. CDR3 bases: TGTGCCAGCAGTTTAGGGACAGCCTTAGCTAACTATGGCTACACCTTC.

The V call is TRBV9, the J call TRBJ1-4, with 7 bases that match TRBD1. This CDR3 is built from 16 residues. V dropped 3 bases and J dropped 0; count of bases not matched to a gene: 5. Germline assignment: CDR1 SGDLS and CDR2 YYNGEE. The CDR3 sequence: CASSAYGTATNEKLFF. The CDR3 region has the DNA TGTGCCAGCAGCGCGTACGGGACAGCAACTAATGAAAAACTGTTTTTT.

A remark on this clone: The same CDR3 also results from other DNA sequences found in this sample. The chain has TRBV28 and TRBJ2-1; maybe TRBD2 (6 bases). The CDR3 is made up of 11 amino acids. V gave up 8 bases and J gave up 7 bases, with 9 bases separating them. Germline lookup yields CDR1 MDHEN and CDR2 SYDVKM. The CDR3, as DNA: TGTGCCAGCGGAGGGTATAATGAGCAGTTCTTC. Its translation is CASGGYNEQFF.

The chain carries TRBV2 and TRBJ2-1; TRBD2 aligns across 14 bases. The CDR3 is 19 amino acids. Germline CDR1 reads SNHLY; CDR2 reads FYNNEI. J gave up 4 bases and V 4 bases, and 12 bases lay outside the gene matches. The CDR3 nucleotides are TGTGCCAGCAGTGTCACTGGGGGACTAGCGGGAGTCTCGTACAATGAGCAGTTCTTC. Protein sequence: CASSVTGGLAGVSYNEQFF.

V gene TRBV10-3 combines with J gene TRBJ2-7; TRBD1 aligns across 9 bases. Germline CDR1 is ENHRY and CDR2 is SYGVKD. After removal of 5 bases from V and 3 bases from J, the junction contained 5 bases not matched to a gene. The CDR3 covers 14 residues. The CDR3 DNA is TGTGCCATCAGTCCGGGACAGGGCGACTACGAGCAGTACTTC. Translation gives CAISPGQGDYEQYF.

The J gene is TRBJ2-7, the V gene TRBV18, with 8 bases identical to TRBD1. CDR3 length equals 14 residues. From germline, CDR1 is KGHSH and CDR2 LQKENI. The V gene end was trimmed by 3 bases and the J gene end by 3 bases; junction bases not matched to a gene: 4. The CDR3 coding sequence is TGTGCCAGCTCACCTATACAGGGGGGCTACGAGCAGTACTTC. Translating gives CASSPIQGGYEQYF.

This clone was found once. The chain joins TRBV4-3 to TRBJ2-3, with 8 positions matching TRBD2. This CDR3 has 16 residues. V lost 1 base, J lost 0 bases, and 3 bases stayed unmatched. The germline V gene encodes CDR1 LGHNA and CDR2 YSLEER. CDR3 bases: TGCGCCAGCAGCCAAGCGGCTAGCGGGAGCACAGATACGCAGTATTTT. Its protein is CASSQAASGSTDTQYF.

The gene calls are TRBV27 and TRBJ2-7; D ambiguous. CDR1 MNHEY and CDR2 SMNVEV come from the germline V gene (reference sequence). This CDR3 comprises 15 residues. The ends were cut back, 7 bases at V and 4 bases at J, with 20 bases in the middle. The DNA of the CDR3 is TGTGCCAGCACCTCTCTTCGGCAGTCAGGTTACGAGCAGTACTTC. Translated: CASTSLRQSGYEQYF.

This chain joins TRBV5-1 and TRBJ2-3, with D tentatively TRBD2 (6 bases). The germline V gene encodes CDR1 SGHRS and CDR2 YFSETQ. This CDR3 is 13 amino acids long. V lost 0 bases and J lost 5, with 7 bases in between. The CDR3 sequence is CASSLGEEDTQYF. Written as DNA, the CDR3 is TGCGCCAGCAGCTTGGGGGAGGAAGATACGCAGTATTTT.

Turning to this clone: The sample contains more than one DNA sequence encoding this CDR3. The chain employs TRBV7-2 and TRBJ2-3; D is perhaps TRBD1 (6 bases). CDR3 length: 15 residues. Germline V gene data show CDR1 as SGHTA and CDR2 as FQGNSA. The ends were cut back, 0 bases at V and 1 base at J, with 8 bases in the middle. CDR3 coding DNA: TGTGCCAGCAGCTTAGCTTCAGGGGGCACAGATACGCAGTATTTT. This gives the protein CASSLASGGTDTQYF. Variable domain in full (rest from reference TRBV7-2 and TRBJ2-3): GAGVSQSPSNKVTEKGKDVELRCDPISGHTALYWYRQSLGQGLEFLIYFQGNSAPDKSGLPSDRFSAERTGGSVSTLTIQRTQQEDSAVYLCASSLASGGTDTQYFGPGTRLTVL.

The chain links TRBV4-1 to TRBJ1-5; D is perhaps TRBD1 (6 bases). CDR1 MGHRA and CDR2 YSYEKL come from the germline V gene. Trimming took off 1 base at V and 5 bases at J, with 12 bases between the two ends. This CDR3 region has 15 residues. The CDR3 DNA is TGCGCCAGCAGCCAAGTCTACGGGGGCGATCAGCCCCAGCATTTT. Protein sequence: CASSQVYGGDQPQHF.

This clone has only one observation. V and J are TRBV9 and TRBJ2-3; D may match TRBD1 or TRBD2 (5 bases each). The ends were cut back, 0 bases at V and 2 bases at J, with 10 bases in the middle. The CDR3 loop spans 15 amino acids. The V gene's germline CDR1 is SGDLS and CDR2 YYNGEE. CDR3 residues: CASSVDGDLTDTQYF. CDR3 coding DNA: TGTGCCAGCAGCGTAGATGGGGACCTCACAGATACGCAGTATTTT.

The chain is built from TRBV2 and TRBJ1-5; D gene ambiguous. V lost 1 base, J lost 9 bases, and 10 bases lay in between. The CDR3 sequence is 13 residues long. The germline gives CDR1 SNHLY, CDR2 FYNNEI. CDR3 amino acids: CASSEGVSGPQHF. The CDR3 DNA follows: TGTGCCAGCAGTGAAGGTGTCTCGGGGCCCCAGCATTTT.

J is TRBJ2-5 and V is TRBV5-1; D is perhaps TRBD1 (6 bases). The CDR3 has 15 amino acids. V lost 4 bases and J lost 5, with 18 bases in between. Germline CDR1 SGHRS, CDR2 YFSETQ. CDR3 loop: CASSRDRRRGETQYF. CDR3 nucleotides: TGCGCCAGCAGCCGAGACAGGAGGCGAGGGGAGACCCAGTACTTC.

The chain is built from TRBV19 and TRBJ2-1, with TRBD2 matching over 9 bases. V shed 10 bases, J shed 1 base, and the junction held 2 bases outside the gene matches. The CDR3 contains 13 residues. The germline CDR1 and CDR2 sequences are LNHDA and SQIVND (reference sequence). Here the CDR3 DNA reads TGTGCCACGACTAGCGGATCCTACAATGAGCAGTTCTTC. Its protein product is CATTSGSYNEQFF.

The chain links TRBV9 to TRBJ2-6; 11 bases are a match to TRBD1. Germline lookup yields CDR1 SGDLS and CDR2 YYNGEE. The CDR3 sequence is 17 residues long. The junction had 7 bases not matched to a gene; V was cut back by 4 bases and J by 4 bases. CDR3 protein: CASSLGQGAHGANVLTF. In DNA form, the CDR3 reads TGTGCCAGCAGCTTAGGACAGGGGGCGCACGGGGCCAACGTCCTGACTTTC.

The V gene is TRBV19, the J gene TRBJ1-2; no firm D call. CDR3 size: 14 residues. Germline CDR1 reads LNHDA; CDR2 reads SQIVND (reference sequence). V was pared by 3 bases and J by 5 bases, with 13 bases between. CDR3 coding DNA: TGTGCCAGTAGTATCGGTGAAGGCCGATATGGCTACACCTTC. Encoded protein: CASSIGEGRYGYTF.

The chain combines TRBV4-1 with TRBJ2-1, with a possible D match to TRBD2 (5 bases). CDR3 length: 16 residues. The V end was cut by 0 bases, the J end by 0 bases, with 9 bases between. Germline CDR1 and CDR2: MGHRA and YSYEKL. The CDR3 DNA sequence: TGCGCCAGCAGCCAAGACGCGGGCAACTCCTACAATGAGCAGTTCTTC. It encodes CASSQDAGNSYNEQFF.

CDR3: CAWRGDYSPGETQYF. For the CDR3, the DNA is TGTGCCTGGAGAGGTGACTACTCCCCAGGAGAGACCCAGTACTTC. V usage is TRBV30 and J usage is TRBJ2-5; a possible D gene is TRBD2 (5 bases). There are 15 residues in the CDR3. Germline CDR1 reads GTSNPN; CDR2 reads SVGIG (reference sequence). V lost 3 bases to trimming and J lost 4 bases, with 18 bases between them.

The CDR3 protein is CASSLAVSYNEQFF. CDR3 in DNA: TGTGCCAGCAGCTTAGCGGTCTCCTACAATGAGCAGTTCTTC. The V and J genes are TRBV7-8 and TRBJ2-1; no clear D. With 0 bases removed from V and 0 bases from J, the gap between germline ends came to 3 bases. The CDR3 has 14 amino acids. Germline lookup yields CDR1 SGHVS and CDR2 FQNEAQ.

This rearrangement joins TRBV18 to TRBJ2-3; D gene uncertain. The V end lost 5 bases, the J end lost 0 bases, and 6 bases lay between the germline ends. CDR1 KGHSH and CDR2 LQKENI come from the germline V gene. The CDR3 spans 13 residues. The CDR3 is CASSWSSTDTQYF. In DNA, the CDR3 is TGTGCCAGCTCATGGTCCAGCACAGATACGCAGTATTTT.

J is TRBJ1-1 and V is TRBV5-1; D ambiguous. Trimming shortened V by 0 bases and J by 4 bases, and 7 bases separated the two germline ends. CDR1 and CDR2 (germline): SGHRS, YFSETQ. This CDR3 spans 13 amino acids. CDR3 in amino acids: CASSLAAPTEAFF. The CDR3 DNA follows: TGCGCCAGCAGCTTGGCAGCACCCACTGAAGCTTTCTTT.

The rearrangement links TRBV7-8 to TRBJ2-2; 11 bases are shared with TRBD2. This CDR3 spans 16 amino acids. CDR1 and CDR2 from the germline V gene are SGHVS and FQNEAQ. The trim removed 5 bases at V and 9 bases at J, leaving 11 bases unmatched. DNA of the CDR3: TGTGCCAGCAGCCCTGGGACTAGCGGTGAAGGATGGGAGCTGTTTTTT. This gives the protein CASSPGTSGEGWELFF.

The chain couples TRBV2 to TRBJ1-3, with 7 positions matching TRBD1. This CDR3 has 15 residues. V shed 7 bases, J shed 0 bases, and the junction held 6 bases outside the gene matches. From germline, CDR1 is SNHLY and CDR2 FYNNEI. CDR3 bases: TGTGCCAGCACATCGGGACAGACCTCTGGAAACACCATATATTTT. Protein product: CASTSGQTSGNTIYF.

This clone showed up just once. This chain connects TRBV5-1 to TRBJ2-4; TRBD1 agrees at 10 bases. This CDR3 spans 19 amino acids. The V gene end was trimmed by 0 bases and the J gene end by 0 bases; junction bases not matched to a gene: 9. Germline-derived CDR1 and CDR2 are SGHRS and YFSETQ. DNA of the CDR3: TGCGCCAGCAGCTTGGGGGACAGGGGCCACGGAATAGCCAAAAACATTCAGTACTTC. This translates into CASSLGDRGHGIAKNIQYF.

The chain combines TRBV28 with TRBJ1-5; tentative D call: TRBD1 (5 bases). The germline V gene encodes CDR1 MDHEN and CDR2 SYDVKM. The CDR3 totals 16 residues. Trimming left V 6 bases short and J 4 bases short, with 19 bases between. DNA of the CDR3: TGTGCCAGCAGCATAACACACGGACACAAGAATCAGCCCCAGCATTTT. As protein: CASSITHGHKNQPQHF.

Regarding this clone: The identical CDR3 is also encoded by other nucleotide sequences in the sample. The rearrangement links TRBV18 to TRBJ2-1; D ambiguous. V was pared by 3 bases and J by 0 bases, with 9 bases between. Germline V gene sequence: CDR1 KGHSH, CDR2 LQKENI. This CDR3 has 15 amino acids. CDR3 sequence reads: CASSPGSSSYNEQFF. The CDR3 nucleotides read TGTGCCAGCTCACCCGGGTCTAGCTCCTACAATGAGCAGTTCTTC.

The rearrangement links TRBV5-6 to TRBJ2-1; 11 bases are a match to TRBD1. The CDR3 totals 16 residues. The germline V gene has CDR1 SGHDT and CDR2 YYEEEE. V lost 4 bases to trimming and J lost 8 bases; unmatched junction nucleotides: 11. Here the CDR3 reads CASSTIPGQGEHEQFF. CDR3 bases: TGTGCCAGCAGCACTATACCGGGACAGGGGGAACATGAGCAGTTCTTC.

The CDR3 DNA is TGTGCCAGCAGTTACTCAGGCGCAGGTTCATATGGCTACACCTTC. It translates to CASSYSGAGSYGYTF. This chain connects TRBV6-5 to TRBJ1-2, with D uncertain. The V end lost 0 bases, the J end lost 5 bases, and 13 bases lay between the germline ends. CDR3 length equals 15 residues. Germline assignment: CDR1 MNHEY and CDR2 SVGAGI.